The 13 T cell receptor beta chains presented below share a single source sample, sequenced in a study of tumor-infiltrating lymphocytes in localized non-small cell lung cancer. Clones were sequenced by immunoSEQ multiplex PCR, and TCRdb holds only the in-frame ones, with some missing. The sample holds about 9,800 clones; roughly 70% are singletons and the top ten take less than 25%. The source material was lung tumor tissue. These receptors all stem from a human donor with non-small cell lung cancer.

This clone is a singleton in its sample. Written as DNA, the CDR3 is TGTGCCAGCAGCTTAGCGACAGGTCCCCCCTACGAGCAGTACTTC. This encodes CASSLATGPPYEQYF. The chain combines TRBV7-9 with TRBJ2-7, with D tentatively TRBD1 (6 bases). The CDR3 sequence is 15 residues long. The V end lost 0 bases, the J end lost 2 bases, and 11 bases lay between the germline ends. Germline CDR1 SEHNR, CDR2 FQNEAQ (reference sequence).

This chain joins TRBV6-1 and TRBJ1-5; D gene ambiguous. Germline V gives CDR1 MNHNS, CDR2 SASEGT. The CDR3 is made up of 11 amino acids. With 5 bases removed from V and 7 bases from J, the gap between germline ends came to 6 bases. The CDR3 spells CASSPGQPQHF. CDR3 coding DNA: TGTGCCAGCAGTCCGGGGCAGCCCCAGCATTTT.

The CDR3 DNA sequence: TGTGCCTCTGGGGGGGAGGTAGGCAATGAGCAGTTCTTC. Protein product: CASGGEVGNEQFF. The chain has TRBV9 and TRBJ2-1; 7 nucleotides agree with TRBD2. Trimming at V came to 10 bases and at J to 6 bases, leaving 10 bases not matched to a gene. Germline V CDR1 and CDR2: SGDLS, YYNGEE. The CDR3 length is 13 residues.

The rearrangement uses TRBV6-1 and TRBJ1-5; weak D call: TRBD1 (6 bases). Trimming shortened V by 7 bases and J by 3 bases, and 13 bases separated the two germline ends. The CDR3 loop spans 14 amino acids. Germline values: CDR1 MNHNS, CDR2 SASEGT. CDR3 protein: CASNDRFFNQPQHF. In DNA form, the CDR3 reads TGTGCCAGCAACGACAGGTTCTTCAATCAGCCCCAGCATTTT.

V is TRBV11-3 and J is TRBJ1-6; D call uncertain. Germline CDR1 SGHNT, CDR2 YENEEA. V lost 5 bases and J 6 bases, leaving 8 bases between the germline ends. The CDR3 runs 13 residues. CDR3 residues: CASSRQLNSPLHF. The CDR3 DNA follows: TGTGCCAGCAGCCGGCAGCTTAATTCACCCCTCCACTTT.

This clone appeared a single time. The chain carries TRBV7-3 and TRBJ1-6; D may be TRBD1 (5 bases). Per the germline V gene, CDR1 is SGHTA and CDR2 is FQGTGA. Trimming removed 5 bases from V and 13 bases from J, with 15 bases in between. This CDR3 region has 13 residues. This CDR3 reads CASSLQGSKPLHF. The CDR3 nucleotides read TGTGCCAGCAGCCTCCAGGGCTCCAAGCCCCTCCACTTT.

The rearrangement links TRBV2 to TRBJ1-1; D gene uncertain. Between the trimmed V and J ends, which lost 4 bases and 6 bases, there was a span of 15 bases. Germline CDR1 and CDR2: SNHLY and FYNNEI. There are 14 residues in the CDR3. The CDR3 bases are TGTGCCAGCAGTGTGGGCGGGTTTATCGCTGAAGCTTTCTTT. Amino acid sequence: CASSVGGFIAEAFF. Drawing the rest from reference TRBV2 and TRBJ1-1, the complete variable domain is EPEVTQTPSHQVTQMGQEVILRCVPISNHLYFYWYRQILGQKVEFLVSFYNNEISEKSEIFDDQFSVERPDGSNFTLKIRSTKLEDSAMYFCASSVGGFIAEAFFGQGTRLTVV.

The chain has TRBV2 and TRBJ1-5, with a weak D call TRBD1 (6 bases). This CDR3 spans 14 amino acids. Germline assignment: CDR1 SNHLY and CDR2 FYNNEI. Between the trimmed V and J ends, which lost 2 bases and 6 bases, there was a span of 11 bases. CDR3 residues: CASSENQGSQPQHF. CDR3 DNA: TGTGCCAGCAGTGAAAACCAGGGGAGTCAGCCCCAGCATTTT. Full variable domain (remainder filled in from reference TRBV2 and TRBJ1-5): EPEVTQTPSHQVTQMGQEVILRCVPISNHLYFYWYRQILGQKVEFLVSFYNNEISEKSEIFDDQFSVERPDGSNFTLKIRSTKLEDSAMYFCASSENQGSQPQHFGDGTRLSIL.

This chain uses TRBV5-4 with TRBJ2-7; D possibly corresponds to TRBD1 (6 bases). Deletions cut 6 bases from V and 6 bases from J, with 13 bases between. This CDR3 is built from 12 residues. Per germline, CDR1 SGHNT and CDR2 YYREEE (reference sequence). CDR3 DNA sequence: TGTGCCAGCACCCAGGGGTCGACCGAGCAGTACTTC. Encoded protein: CASTQGSTEQYF. The full variable domain, with the rest looked up from reference TRBV5-4 and TRBJ2-7, is ETGVTQSPTHLIKTRGQQVTLRCSSQSGHNTVSWYQQALGQGPQFIFQYYREEENGRGNFPPRFSGLQFPNYSSELNVNALELDDSALYLCASTQGSTEQYFGPGTRLTVT.

This clone was seen just once. The rearrangement uses TRBV19 and TRBJ2-1, with 7 positions matching TRBD2. Germline V gene sequence: CDR1 LNHDA, CDR2 SQIVND (reference sequence). The length of the CDR3 is 17 residues. V lost 11 bases, J lost 9 bases, and 25 bases stayed unmatched. CDR3 residues: CALGPGPTRELSGEQFF. In DNA form, the CDR3 reads TGTGCCCTTGGACCGGGACCGACGCGGGAGCTATCCGGTGAGCAGTTCTTC.

This clone was recorded once. The chain recombines TRBV6-1 with TRBJ1-2; D unresolved. The germline CDR1 and CDR2 sequences are MNHNS and SASEGT. The CDR3 runs 11 residues. CDR3 DNA sequence: TGTGCGTTGAGGGAATTAGGAGGCTACACCTTC. Translated, it gives CALRELGGYTF.

The sample holds one count of this clone. The rearrangement uses TRBV4-1 and TRBJ1-2; possible D gene TRBD1, 5 bases. V lost 4 bases and J 6 bases, leaving 12 bases between the germline ends. CDR3 length: 13 residues. Germline CDR1 MGHRA, CDR2 YSYEKL. Here the CDR3 reads CASSLGTSDGYTF. The CDR3 bases are TGCGCCAGCAGCCTCGGGACCTCCGATGGCTACACCTTC.

The chain links TRBV2 to TRBJ2-7, with TRBD1 matching 8 bases. Germline values: CDR1 SNHLY, CDR2 FYNNEI. This CDR3 has 12 residues. Trimming took 10 bases from V and 5 from J; bases not matched to a gene: 7. Here the CDR3 reads CAIPTGDHEQYF. CDR3 sequence (DNA): TGTGCCATTCCGACAGGGGACCACGAGCAGTACTTC. The full variable domain, rest sourced from reference TRBV2 and TRBJ2-7, is EPEVTQTPSHQVTQMGQEVILRCVPISNHLYFYWYRQILGQKVEFLVSFYNNEISEKSEIFDDQFSVERPDGSNFTLKIRSTKLEDSAMYFCAIPTGDHEQYFGPGTRLTVT.